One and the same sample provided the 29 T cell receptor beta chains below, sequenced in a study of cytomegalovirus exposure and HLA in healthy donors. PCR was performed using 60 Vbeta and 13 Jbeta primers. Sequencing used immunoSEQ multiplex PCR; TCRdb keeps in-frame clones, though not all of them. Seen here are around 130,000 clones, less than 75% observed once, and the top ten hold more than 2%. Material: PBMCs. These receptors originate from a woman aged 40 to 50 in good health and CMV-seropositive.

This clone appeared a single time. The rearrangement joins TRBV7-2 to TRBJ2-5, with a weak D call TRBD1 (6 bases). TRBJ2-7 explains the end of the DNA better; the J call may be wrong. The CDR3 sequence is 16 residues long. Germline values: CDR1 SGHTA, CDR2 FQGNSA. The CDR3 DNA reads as TGTGCCAGCAGCTCGTTGACAGGACCCTTACTAAACGAGCAGTACTTC. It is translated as CASSSLTGPLLNEQYF.

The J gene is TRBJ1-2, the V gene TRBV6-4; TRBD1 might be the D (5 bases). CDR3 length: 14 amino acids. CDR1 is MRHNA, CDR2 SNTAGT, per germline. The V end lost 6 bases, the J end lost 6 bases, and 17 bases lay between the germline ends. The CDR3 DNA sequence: TGTGCCAGCAGCGAAGTGGGGGGTATGGATGGCTACACCTTC. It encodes CASSEVGGMDGYTF.

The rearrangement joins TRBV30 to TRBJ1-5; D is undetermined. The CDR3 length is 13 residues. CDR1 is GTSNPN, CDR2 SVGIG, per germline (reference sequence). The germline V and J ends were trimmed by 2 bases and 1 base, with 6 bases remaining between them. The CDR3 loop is CAWSTQSNQPQHF. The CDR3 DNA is TGTGCCTGGAGTACACAGAGCAATCAGCCCCAGCATTTT.

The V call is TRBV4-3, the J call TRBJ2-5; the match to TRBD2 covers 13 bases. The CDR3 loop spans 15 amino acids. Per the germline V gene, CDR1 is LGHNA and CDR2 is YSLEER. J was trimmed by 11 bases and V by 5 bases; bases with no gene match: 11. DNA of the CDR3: TGCGCCAGCAGCTCCGGACTAGCGGGAGCTGAGGAGCAGTACTTC. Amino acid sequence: CASSSGLAGAEEQYF.

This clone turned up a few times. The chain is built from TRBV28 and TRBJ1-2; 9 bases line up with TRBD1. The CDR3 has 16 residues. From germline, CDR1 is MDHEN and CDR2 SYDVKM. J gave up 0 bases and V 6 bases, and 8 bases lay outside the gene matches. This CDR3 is CASRPGQGQANYGYTF. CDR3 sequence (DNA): TGTGCCAGCAGGCCGGGACAGGGACAAGCTAACTATGGCTACACCTTC.

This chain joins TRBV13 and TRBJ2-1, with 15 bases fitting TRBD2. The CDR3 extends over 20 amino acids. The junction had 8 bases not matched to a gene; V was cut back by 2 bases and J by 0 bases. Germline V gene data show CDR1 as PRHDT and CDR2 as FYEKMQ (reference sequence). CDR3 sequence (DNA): TGTGCCAGCAGCTTAAATTTGGGACTAGCGGGGGGCTTCTCCTACAATGAGCAGTTCTTC. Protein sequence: CASSLNLGLAGGFSYNEQFF.

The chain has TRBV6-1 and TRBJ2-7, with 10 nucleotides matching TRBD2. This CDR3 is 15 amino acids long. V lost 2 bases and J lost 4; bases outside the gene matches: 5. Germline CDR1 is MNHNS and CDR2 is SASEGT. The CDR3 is CASSETSGAVYEQYF. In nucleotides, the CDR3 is TGTGCCAGCAGTGAAACTAGCGGGGCGGTTTACGAGCAGTACTTC.

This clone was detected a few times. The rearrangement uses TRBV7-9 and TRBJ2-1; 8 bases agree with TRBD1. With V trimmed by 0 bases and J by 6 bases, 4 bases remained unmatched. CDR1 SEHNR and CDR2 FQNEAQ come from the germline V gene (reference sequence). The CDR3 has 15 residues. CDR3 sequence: CASSLAGQGFNEQFF. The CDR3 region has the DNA TGTGCCAGCAGCTTAGCAGGACAGGGCTTCAATGAGCAGTTCTTC.

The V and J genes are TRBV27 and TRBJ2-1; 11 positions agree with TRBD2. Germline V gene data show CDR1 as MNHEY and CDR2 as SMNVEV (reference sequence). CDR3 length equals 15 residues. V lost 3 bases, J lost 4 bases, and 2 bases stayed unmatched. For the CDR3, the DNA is TGTGCCAGCAGTTTGACTAGCGGGATATACAATGAGCAGTTCTTC. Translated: CASSLTSGIYNEQFF.

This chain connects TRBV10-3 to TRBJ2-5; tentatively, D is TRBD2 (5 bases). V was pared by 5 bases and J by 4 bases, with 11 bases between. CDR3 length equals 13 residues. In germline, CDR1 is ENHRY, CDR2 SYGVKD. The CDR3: CAISWALAETQYF. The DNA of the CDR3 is TGTGCCATCAGTTGGGCTCTAGCAGAGACCCAGTACTTC.

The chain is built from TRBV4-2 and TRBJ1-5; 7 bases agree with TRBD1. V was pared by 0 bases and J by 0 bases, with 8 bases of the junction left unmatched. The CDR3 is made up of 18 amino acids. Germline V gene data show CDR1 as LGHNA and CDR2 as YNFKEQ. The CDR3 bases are TGTGCCAGCAGCCAAGACCAACACAGGGGCGGTAGCAATCAGCCCCAGCATTTT. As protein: CASSQDQHRGGSNQPQHF.

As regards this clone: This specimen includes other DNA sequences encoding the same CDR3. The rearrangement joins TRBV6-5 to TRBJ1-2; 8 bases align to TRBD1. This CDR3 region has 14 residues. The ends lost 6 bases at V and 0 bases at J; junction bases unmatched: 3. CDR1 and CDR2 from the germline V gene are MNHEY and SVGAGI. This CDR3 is CASSRTGTNYGYTF. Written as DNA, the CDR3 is TGTGCCAGCAGCCGGACAGGGACTAACTATGGCTACACCTTC.

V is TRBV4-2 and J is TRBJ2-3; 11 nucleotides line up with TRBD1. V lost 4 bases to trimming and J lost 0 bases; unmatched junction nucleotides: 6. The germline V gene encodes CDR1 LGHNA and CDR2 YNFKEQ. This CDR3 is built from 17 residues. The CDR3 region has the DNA TGTGCCAGCAGCCCTGGGACAGGGGGACCTAGCACAGATACGCAGTATTTT. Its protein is CASSPGTGGPSTDTQYF.

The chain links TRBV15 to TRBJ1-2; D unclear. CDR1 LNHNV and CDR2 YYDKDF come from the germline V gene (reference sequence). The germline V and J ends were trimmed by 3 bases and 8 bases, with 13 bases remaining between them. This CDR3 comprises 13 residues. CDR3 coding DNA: TGTGCCACCAGCAGGCCATCCCTCCGGGGCTACACCTTC. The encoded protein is CATSRPSLRGYTF.

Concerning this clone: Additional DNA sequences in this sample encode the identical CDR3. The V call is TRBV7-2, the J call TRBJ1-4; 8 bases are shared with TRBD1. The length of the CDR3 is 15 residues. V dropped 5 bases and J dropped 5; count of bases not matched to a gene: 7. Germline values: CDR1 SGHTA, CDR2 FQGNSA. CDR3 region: CASSGRRGPNEKLFF. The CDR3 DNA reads TGTGCCAGCAGCGGACGCAGGGGGCCCAATGAAAAACTGTTTTTT.

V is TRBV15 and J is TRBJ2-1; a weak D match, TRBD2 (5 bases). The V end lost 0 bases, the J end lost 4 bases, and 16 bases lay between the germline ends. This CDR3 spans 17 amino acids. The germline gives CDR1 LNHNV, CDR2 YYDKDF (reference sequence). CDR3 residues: CATSRDARDYGYNEQFF. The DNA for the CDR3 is TGTGCCACCAGCAGAGATGCCCGCGACTACGGATACAATGAGCAGTTCTTC.

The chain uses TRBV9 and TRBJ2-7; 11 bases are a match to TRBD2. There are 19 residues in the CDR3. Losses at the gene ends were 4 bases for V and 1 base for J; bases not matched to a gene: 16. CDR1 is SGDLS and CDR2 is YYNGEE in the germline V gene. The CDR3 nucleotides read TGTGCCAGCAGCACGGGTCCGGGTAGCGGGAGGGCGGGGTCCTACGAGCAGTACTTC. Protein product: CASSTGPGSGRAGSYEQYF.

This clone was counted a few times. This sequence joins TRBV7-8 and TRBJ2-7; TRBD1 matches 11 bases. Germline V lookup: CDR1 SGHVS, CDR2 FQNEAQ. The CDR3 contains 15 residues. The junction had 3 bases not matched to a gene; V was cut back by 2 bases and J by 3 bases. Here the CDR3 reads CASSLMGQGVYEQYF. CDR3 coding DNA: TGTGCCAGCAGCTTAATGGGACAGGGGGTCTACGAGCAGTACTTC.

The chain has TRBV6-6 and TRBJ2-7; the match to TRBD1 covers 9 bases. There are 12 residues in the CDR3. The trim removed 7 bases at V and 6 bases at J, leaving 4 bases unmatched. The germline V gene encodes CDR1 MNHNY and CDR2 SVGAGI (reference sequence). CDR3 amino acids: CASKQGAGEQYF. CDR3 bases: TGTGCCAGCAAACAGGGGGCGGGCGAGCAGTACTTC.

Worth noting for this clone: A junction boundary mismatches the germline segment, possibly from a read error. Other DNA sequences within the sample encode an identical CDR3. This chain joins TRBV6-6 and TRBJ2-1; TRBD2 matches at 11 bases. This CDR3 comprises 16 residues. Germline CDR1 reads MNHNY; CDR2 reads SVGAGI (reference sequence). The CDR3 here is CASSYSGTSGYNEQFF. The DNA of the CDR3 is TGTGCCAGCAGCTACTCGGGGACTAGCGGTTACAATGAGCAGTTCTTC.

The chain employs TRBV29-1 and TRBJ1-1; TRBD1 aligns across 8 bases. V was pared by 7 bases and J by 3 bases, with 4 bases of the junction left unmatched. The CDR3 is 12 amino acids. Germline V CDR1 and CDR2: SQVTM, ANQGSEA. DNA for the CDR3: TGCAGCGCCGGACAGGGCGACACTGAAGCTTTCTTT. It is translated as CSAGQGDTEAFF.

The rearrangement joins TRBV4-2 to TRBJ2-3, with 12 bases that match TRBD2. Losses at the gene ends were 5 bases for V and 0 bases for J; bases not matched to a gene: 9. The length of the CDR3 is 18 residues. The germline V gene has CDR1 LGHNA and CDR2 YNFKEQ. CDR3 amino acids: CASSKTSGGTASTDTQYF. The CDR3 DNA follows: TGTGCCAGCAGCAAAACTAGCGGGGGGACTGCTAGCACAGATACGCAGTATTTT.

CDR3 in amino acids: CASSRIAGTEGGELFF. The DNA of the CDR3 is TGTGCCAGCAGCCGAATAGCCGGGACAGAAGGCGGGGAGCTGTTTTTT. The chain couples TRBV11-2 to TRBJ2-2; 7 nucleotides align to TRBD1. Germline trimming cut 5 bases from V and 7 bases from J; bases unmatched to any gene: 13. The CDR3 is 16 amino acids. Germline-derived CDR1 and CDR2 are SGHAT and FQNNGV.

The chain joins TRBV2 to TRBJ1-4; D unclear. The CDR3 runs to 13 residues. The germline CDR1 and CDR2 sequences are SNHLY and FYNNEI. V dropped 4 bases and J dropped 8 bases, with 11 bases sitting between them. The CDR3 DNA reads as TGTGCCAGCAGTGGAGGGCCAAGAGAAAAACTGTTTTTT. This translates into CASSGGPREKLFF.

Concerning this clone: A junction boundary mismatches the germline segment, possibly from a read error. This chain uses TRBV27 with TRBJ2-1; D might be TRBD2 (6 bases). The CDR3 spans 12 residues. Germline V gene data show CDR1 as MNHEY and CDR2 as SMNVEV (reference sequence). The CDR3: CASSSSTGSLLF. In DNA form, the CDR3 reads TGTGCCAGCAGTTCGAGTACCGGGAGTCTACTCTTC.

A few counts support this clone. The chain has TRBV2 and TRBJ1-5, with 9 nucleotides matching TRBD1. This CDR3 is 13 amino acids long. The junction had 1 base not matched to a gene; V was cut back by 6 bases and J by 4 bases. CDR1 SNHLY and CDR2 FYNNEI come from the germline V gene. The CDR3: CASRTGGNQPQHF. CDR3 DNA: TGTGCCAGCAGGACAGGGGGGAATCAGCCCCAGCATTTT.

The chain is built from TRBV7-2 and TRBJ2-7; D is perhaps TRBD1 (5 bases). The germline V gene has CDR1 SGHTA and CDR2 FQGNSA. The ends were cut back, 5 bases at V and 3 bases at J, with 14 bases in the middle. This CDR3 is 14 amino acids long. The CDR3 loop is CASSPTDTYYEQYF. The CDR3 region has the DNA TGTGCCAGCAGCCCGACAGATACCTACTACGAGCAGTACTTC.

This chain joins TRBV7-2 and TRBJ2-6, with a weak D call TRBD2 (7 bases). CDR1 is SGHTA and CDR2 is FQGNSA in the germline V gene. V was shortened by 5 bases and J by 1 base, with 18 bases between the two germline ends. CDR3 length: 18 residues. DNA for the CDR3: TGTGCCAGCAGCAGGAGGGGGGGCTGGGAGTCTGGGGCCAACGTCCTGACTTTC. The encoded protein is CASSRRGGWESGANVLTF.

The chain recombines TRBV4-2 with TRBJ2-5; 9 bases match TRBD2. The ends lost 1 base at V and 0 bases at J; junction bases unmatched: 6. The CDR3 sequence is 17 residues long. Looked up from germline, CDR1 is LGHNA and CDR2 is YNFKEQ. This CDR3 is CASSQGGSGGHQETQYF. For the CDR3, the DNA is TGTGCCAGCAGCCAAGGGGGTAGCGGGGGCCACCAAGAGACCCAGTACTTC.